Sequencing of this TCR beta chain was carried out in a study of identical twins. V lost 1 base and J lost 1, with 13 bases in between. This CDR3 has 16 residues. TCRdb fed the 5' RACE reads into MiXCR, producing one record per CDR3 protein. This sample carries about 920,000 distinct CDR3 sequences, around an eighth of them seen once, and the ten largest clones take 1.5% to 2%. Another study also made use of these data, one on yellow fever vaccine responses in identical twins.

This chain connects TRBV12-3 or TRBV12-4 to TRBJ2-5; D is ambiguous. The source material was PBMCs. The TCR comes from a woman aged 18-29 years in good health. The CDR3 coding sequence is TGTGCCAGCAGTTTAGGTCCGCAGGCGATCCAAGAGACCCAGTACTTC. Translated: CASSLGPQAIQETQYF.